This TCR beta chain was profiled in a study of T cells in Graves' hyperthyroidism and ophthalmopathy. On the study more broadly: Peripheral blood sampling occurred at initial diagnosis, before any treatment.

Notes on the study in general: Separating ophthalmopathy from stable hyperthyroidism was achieved by a 13 V-J model. Blood also contained most expanded thyroid clonotypes above 0.001.

Lactation, pregnancy, other autoimmune disease or uncontrolled infection led to exclusion of patients. Authors of the study amplified TCR beta CDR3 regions from RNA transcripts. The primer set for the first-round RT-PCR of the TCR CDR3 was HTBI. TCRdb passed the multiplex PCR reads through MiXCR, listing each CDR3 protein once. The sample carries 400,000 to 500,000 distinct CDR3 sequences, 13% to 15% recorded once. About this clonotype itself: The antigen is undetermined.

Material: blood. The sequence came from a woman under 30 with Graves' hyperthyroidism.

Written as DNA, the CDR3 is TGCGCCAGCAGCCCCCAGACAGCCGGGCCCTACGAGCAGTACGTC. It codes for CASSPQTAGPYEQYV. The chain combines TRBV4-1 with TRBJ2-7, with TRBD1 as a possible D gene (5 bases). Trimming stripped 4 bases from V and 2 bases from J, with 15 bases between. CDR3 size: 15 residues. Germline V gene data show CDR1 as MGHRA and CDR2 as YSYEKL.